The clone carrying this T cell receptor (beta chain) was seen ten or more times. Amplified TCR beta CDR3 regions came from RNA transcripts. First-round RT-PCR targeting the TCR CDR3 was performed with the HTBI primer set. One entry per CDR3 protein results from TCRdb running MiXCR on the multiplex PCR reads. The sample gives about 720,000 distinct CDR3 sequences, 16% of which show up once; around 7.7% is in the top ten. The trim removed 3 bases at V and 3 bases at J, leaving 2 bases unmatched. CDR3 length equals 15 residues. Germline V gene data show CDR1 as MDHEN and CDR2 as SYDVKM. This sample was taken from a study of T cells in Graves' hyperthyroidism and ophthalmopathy.

The clonotype comes from a man between 18 and 29 years old with Graves' hyperthyroidism. The sample taken for sequencing was blood. The chain couples TRBV28 to TRBJ2-2, with 9 positions matching TRBD1. The CDR3 sequence is CASSFGTGYTGELFF. CDR3 in DNA: TGTGCCAGCAGTTTCGGGACAGGGTACACCGGGGAGCTGTTTTTT.